A single sample is the source of the 32 T cell receptor beta chains below, sequenced in a study of Ad26.COV2.S vaccination and SARS-CoV-2 variants. Documented treatment: around 19 received Ad26.COV2.S at low or high dose, single or two shots; several received placebo; per-sample allocation not given. Day 63 after the first injection of vaccine or placebo was the sampling time. Assay: immunoSEQ multiplex PCR; the TCRdb copy retains only in-frame clones and omits some. Of about 350,000 clones in the sample, approximately 85% were seen once. The starting material was peripheral blood, obtained in a trial of Ad26.COV2.S vaccine versus placebo. These receptors were collected from a person aged 18 to 65 who received the Ad26.COV2.S COVID-19 vaccine or a placebo.

The rearrangement uses TRBV6-5 and TRBJ2-7; tentatively, D is TRBD2 (6 bases). CDR3 length: 11 residues. V lost 10 bases to trimming and J lost 4 bases, with 11 bases between them. From germline, CDR1 is MNHEY and CDR2 SVGAGI. The CDR3, as DNA: TGTGCCACGGGGGACGGGTACGAGCAGTACTTC. Amino acids: CATGDGYEQYF.

The J gene is TRBJ2-3, the V gene TRBV2; D remains unclear. V gave up 5 bases and J gave up 1 base, with 19 bases separating them. The CDR3 loop spans 17 amino acids. Germline V lookup: CDR1 SNHLY, CDR2 FYNNEI. CDR3: CASSPYPIVPGTDTQYF. The CDR3 coding sequence is TGTGCCAGCAGTCCCTACCCGATAGTTCCCGGCACAGATACGCAGTATTTT.

This clone appeared a single time. This rearrangement joins TRBV30 to TRBJ2-1; D gene uncertain. The V gene lost 0 bases and the J gene lost 6 bases, with 6 bases spanning the gap. CDR1 is GTSNPN and CDR2 is SVGIG in the germline V gene (reference sequence). CDR3 length: 12 amino acids. DNA of the CDR3: TGTGCCTGGAGTGTGGTGGGCAATGAGCAGTTCTTC. Protein product: CAWSVVGNEQFF.

The chain recombines TRBV5-6 with TRBJ2-1, with 7 bases aligning to TRBD2. The CDR3 consists of 15 residues. Germline loops: CDR1 SGHDT, CDR2 YYEEEE. Germline trimming cut 0 bases from V and 5 bases from J; bases unmatched to any gene: 5. The CDR3 DNA is TGTGCCAGCAGCTTGGAACTAGCGCTTCACAATGAGCAGTTCTTC. It yields the protein CASSLELALHNEQFF.

In regard to this clone: Other nucleotide sequences from this sample produce the same CDR3. The chain uses TRBV7-2 and TRBJ2-1; 8 positions match TRBD2. This CDR3 spans 16 amino acids. In germline, CDR1 is SGHTA, CDR2 FQGNSA. Trimming took 1 base from V and 1 from J; bases not matched to a gene: 3. The CDR3, as DNA: TGTGCCAGCAGCTTAGAGGCGGGAGGATCCTACAATGAGCAGTTCTTC. This gives the protein CASSLEAGGSYNEQFF.

The chain joins TRBV18 to TRBJ1-1; D not resolved. Trimming took 1 base from V and 1 from J, leaving 7 bases between them. The CDR3 is 14 amino acids. The V gene's germline CDR1 is KGHSH and CDR2 LQKENI. The CDR3 is CASSPQRPNTEAFF. CDR3 in DNA: TGTGCCAGCTCACCACAACGTCCGAACACTGAAGCTTTCTTT.

The sample holds one count of this clone. CDR3 in amino acids: CASSYSQREGPYEQYF. Written as DNA, the CDR3 is TGTGCCAGCAGTTACTCCCAGCGGGAGGGTCCCTACGAGCAGTACTTC. The rearrangement uses TRBV6-2 or TRBV6-3 and TRBJ2-7; 10 bases are shared with TRBD2. The ends lost 0 bases at V and 2 bases at J; junction bases unmatched: 4. The CDR3 is 16 amino acids. Germline values: CDR1 MNHEY, CDR2 SVGEGT.

The chain combines TRBV5-8 with TRBJ1-6; no clear D gene. V was pared by 5 bases and J by 8 bases, with 11 bases between. The CDR3 has 13 amino acids. Germline V gene data show CDR1 as SGHTS and CDR2 as YDEGEE. CDR3 sequence: CASRRGQDSPLHF. The CDR3 nucleotides read TGTGCCAGCAGAAGAGGGCAGGATTCACCCCTCCACTTT.

This clone was seen only once. The gene calls are TRBV6-2 or TRBV6-3 and TRBJ1-1; perhaps TRBD1 as D (5 bases). The CDR3 has 13 amino acids. Germline loops: CDR1 MNHEY, CDR2 SVGEGT. Trimming shortened V by 4 bases and J by 5 bases, and 11 bases separated the two germline ends. CDR3 DNA sequence: TGTGCCAGCAGTTTCGCCGGGGGGACTGAAGCTTTCTTT. It specifies CASSFAGGTEAFF.

The chain has TRBV28 and TRBJ2-3; the match to TRBD2 covers 8 bases. CDR3 length: 17 amino acids. Germline CDR1 reads MDHEN; CDR2 reads SYDVKM. The ends lost 7 bases at V and 1 base at J; junction bases unmatched: 13. The CDR3 region has the DNA TGTGCCAGCACCCGGGATAGCGGGATTATAGGCACAGATACGCAGTATTTT. Its translation: CASTRDSGIIGTDTQYF. Full variable domain (missing parts from reference TRBV28 and TRBJ2-3): DVKVTQSSRYLVKRTGEKVFLECVQDMDHENMFWYRQDPGLGLRLIYFSYDVKMKEKGDIPEGYSVSREKKERFSLILESASTNQTSMYLCASTRDSGIIGTDTQYFGPGTRLTVL.

V gene TRBV6-2 or TRBV6-3 combines with J gene TRBJ1-2; D may be TRBD1 (5 bases). V lost 6 bases and J lost 5, with 16 bases in between. Germline V gene sequence: CDR1 MNHEY, CDR2 SVGEGT. CDR3 length: 14 residues. CDR3 DNA sequence: TGTGCCAGCAGCCTTCGACAGAACCATTATGGCTACACCTTC. Translating it yields CASSLRQNHYGYTF.

This clone was counted once. The chain recombines TRBV5-8 with TRBJ2-2, with D tentatively TRBD1 or TRBD2 (6 bases each). CDR1 and CDR2 from the germline V gene are SGHTS and YDEGEE. The length of the CDR3 is 18 residues. V was pared by 2 bases and J by 5 bases, with 22 bases between. The DNA for the CDR3 is TGTGCCAGCAGCTTAAGATCAGGGGCGGGACACAAGACCGGGGAGCTGTTTTTT. Residues: CASSLRSGAGHKTGELFF.

This sequence joins TRBV27 and TRBJ2-3; D is ambiguous. Germline loops: CDR1 MNHEY, CDR2 SMNVEV (reference sequence). The CDR3 spans 12 residues. Trimming shortened V by 5 bases and J by 6 bases, and 9 bases separated the two germline ends. The CDR3 sequence is CASSALHDTQYF. In DNA form, the CDR3 reads TGTGCCAGCAGTGCCCTCCACGATACGCAGTATTTT.

This chain uses TRBV13 with TRBJ2-7; D is perhaps TRBD1 (6 bases). Germline V lookup: CDR1 PRHDT, CDR2 FYEKMQ (reference sequence). V lost 2 bases and J lost 9, with 17 bases in between. The CDR3 is made up of 14 amino acids. CDR3 coding DNA: TGTGCCAGCAGCTTAAGGGGGACAAGCTATCGGCAGTACTTC. This codes for CASSLRGTSYRQYF.

J is TRBJ2-3 and V is TRBV5-1, with TRBD2 matching over 10 bases. In germline, CDR1 is SGHRS, CDR2 YFSETQ. The CDR3 spans 18 residues. Trimming removed 4 bases from V and 4 bases from J; junction bases left unmatched: 15. The CDR3 spells CASSATSGAQKEADTQYF. In nucleotides, the CDR3 is TGCGCCAGCAGCGCCACTAGCGGGGCCCAAAAAGAAGCAGATACGCAGTATTTT.

The rearrangement uses TRBV30 and TRBJ1-2; the D gene is possibly TRBD1 (5 bases). Trimming removed 5 bases at V and 4 bases at J, with 17 bases between. The CDR3 spans 14 residues. Germline CDR1 reads GTSNPN; CDR2 reads SVGIG (reference sequence). CDR3 nucleotide sequence: TGTGCCTGGGTTAAACCCAGGGAGGCCTATGGCTACACCTTC. Encoded protein: CAWVKPREAYGYTF.

CDR3 sequence: CASSDRGLDELTF. In DNA form, the CDR3 reads TGTGCCAGCAGCGACAGGGGACTGGATGAACTCACCTTC. The chain recombines TRBV6-2 or TRBV6-3 with TRBJ1-2, with TRBD1 matching 8 bases. V was clipped by 6 bases and J by 13 bases; unmatched bases: 13. This CDR3 is 13 amino acids long. Germline loops: CDR1 MNHEY, CDR2 SVGEGT.

CDR3 sequence: CASSLGGAIYNEQFF. The CDR3 DNA sequence: TGCGCCAGCAGCTTGGGAGGGGCCATCTACAATGAGCAGTTCTTC. The J gene is TRBJ2-1, the V gene TRBV5-1, with D perhaps matching TRBD1 or TRBD2 (5 bases each). The CDR3 has 15 residues. The germline V gene has CDR1 SGHRS and CDR2 YFSETQ. Trimming stripped 0 bases from V and 3 bases from J, with 10 bases between.

The chain employs TRBV30 and TRBJ1-5; the D is unclear. Trimming removed 3 bases from V and 7 bases from J, with 19 bases in between. CDR3 length: 15 amino acids. Germline CDR1 reads GTSNPN; CDR2 reads SVGIG (reference sequence). The CDR3 region has the DNA TGTGCCTGGAGACAACCTAACCGGGGAGAACAGCCCCAGCATTTT. Translated, it gives CAWRQPNRGEQPQHF.

The chain uses TRBV4-1 and TRBJ2-7; D unresolved. CDR1 and CDR2 from the germline V gene are MGHRA and YSYEKL. Between the trimmed V and J ends, which lost 7 bases and 0 bases, there was a span of 13 bases. The CDR3 loop spans 14 amino acids. CDR3 sequence reads: CASTPDGSSYEQYF. The CDR3 DNA is TGCGCCAGCACACCGGACGGAAGCTCCTACGAGCAGTACTTC.

The rearrangement uses TRBV4-3 and TRBJ1-1; 10 positions match TRBD1. Germline trimming cut 1 base from V and 3 bases from J; bases unmatched to any gene: 11. The CDR3 is 18 residues long. The germline V gene encodes CDR1 LGHNA and CDR2 YSLEER. CDR3 DNA sequence: TGCGCCAGCAGCCAAGCCGACAGGGGGCGCGAGTCGGACACTGAAGCTTTCTTT. Translating gives CASSQADRGRESDTEAFF.

The chain links TRBV19 to TRBJ1-5, with D possibly being TRBD1 (5 bases). With 5 bases removed from V and 3 bases from J, the gap between germline ends came to 14 bases. The CDR3 spans 15 residues. Germline CDR1 reads LNHDA; CDR2 reads SQIVND (reference sequence). As DNA, the CDR3 is TGTGCCAGTAGTCTCACCCCAGGGTACAATCAGCCCCAGCATTTT. Translating it yields CASSLTPGYNQPQHF.

This chain uses TRBV14 with TRBJ2-4, with D uncertain. Looked up from germline, CDR1 is SGHDN and CDR2 is FVKESK. This CDR3 has 15 residues. V was trimmed by 0 bases and J by 3 bases, leaving 9 bases between them. The CDR3 nucleotides are TGTGCCAGCAGCCAAGATTTTCTGGGCAAAAACATTCAGTACTTC. Translated, it gives CASSQDFLGKNIQYF.

V and J are TRBV7-2 and TRBJ2-2, with TRBD1 as a possible D gene (5 bases). Germline CDR1 is SGHTA and CDR2 is FQGNSA. Deletions cut 2 bases from V and 5 bases from J, with 18 bases between. This CDR3 spans 17 amino acids. The CDR3 region is CASSLSRVLLGTGELFF. DNA of the CDR3: TGTGCCAGCAGCTTATCCAGGGTGTTACTGGGGACCGGGGAGCTGTTTTTT. The full variable domain, completed using reference TRBV7-2 and TRBJ2-2, is GAGVSQSPSNKVTEKGKDVELRCDPISGHTALYWYRQSLGQGLEFLIYFQGNSAPDKSGLPSDRFSAERTGGSVSTLTIQRTQQEDSAVYLCASSLSRVLLGTGELFFGEGSRLTVL.

This clone was detected only once. The V gene is TRBV19, the J gene TRBJ2-6; perhaps TRBD1 as D (6 bases). Trimming shortened V by 3 bases and J by 5 bases, and 11 bases separated the two germline ends. This CDR3 is built from 15 residues. The germline V gene has CDR1 LNHDA and CDR2 SQIVND (reference sequence). CDR3 sequence reads: CASSIRGSWANVLTF. The CDR3 nucleotides are TGTGCCAGTAGTATTAGGGGGTCCTGGGCCAACGTCCTGACTTTC.

The genes are TRBV7-9 and TRBJ2-3; D tentatively fits TRBD1 or TRBD2 (6 bases each). With 1 base removed from V and 3 bases from J, the gap between germline ends came to 11 bases. CDR3 size: 15 residues. In germline, CDR1 is SEHNR, CDR2 FQNEAQ (reference sequence). In DNA form, the CDR3 reads TGTGCCAGCAGCTTAGTGAGGGGGGTGACAGATACGCAGTATTTT. Translating it yields CASSLVRGVTDTQYF. Complete variable domain (other parts from reference TRBV7-9 and TRBJ2-3): DTGVSQNPRHKITKRGQNVTFRCDPISEHNRLYWYRQTLGQGPEFLTYFQNEAQLEKSRLLSDRFSAERPKGSFSTLEIQRTEQGDSAMYLCASSLVRGVTDTQYFGPGTRLTVL.

This chain uses TRBV10-1 with TRBJ1-1, with TRBD1 matching 8 bases. CDR3 length: 15 amino acids. Germline V gives CDR1 WNHNN, CDR2 SYGVQD (reference sequence). V shed 3 bases and J 5 bases; nucleotides not matched to a gene: 8. The chain's CDR3 is CASSEAGGGLTEAFF. CDR3 bases: TGCGCCAGCAGTGAAGCAGGGGGCGGTTTGACTGAAGCTTTCTTT.

The rearrangement joins TRBV7-9 to TRBJ1-4; 7 positions agree with TRBD1. J was trimmed by 17 bases and V by 5 bases; bases with no gene match: 17. Germline-derived CDR1 and CDR2 are SEHNR and FQNEAQ (reference sequence). This CDR3 comprises 14 residues. DNA for the CDR3: TGTGCCAGCAGCGACAGACAGGGCGTCGGTGGAATTTTTTTT. Its protein product is CASSDRQGVGGIFF.

The chain employs TRBV7-6 and TRBJ2-7; D might be TRBD2 (5 bases). With 4 bases removed from V and 0 bases from J, the gap between germline ends came to 10 bases. Germline CDR1 SGHVS, CDR2 FNYEAQ. The CDR3 contains 14 residues. The CDR3 sequence is CASSSEGDSYEQYF. The CDR3 DNA reads as TGTGCCAGCAGCTCAGAGGGTGACTCCTACGAGCAGTACTTC.

The rearrangement joins TRBV7-2 to TRBJ2-4; a possible D gene is TRBD1 (5 bases). Trimming left V 3 bases short and J 0 bases short, with 6 bases between. The CDR3 runs to 14 residues. Germline V gene data show CDR1 as SGHTA and CDR2 as FQGNSA. This CDR3 is CASSFRVAKNIQYF. Written as DNA, the CDR3 is TGTGCCAGCAGCTTCAGGGTAGCCAAAAACATTCAGTACTTC.

V is TRBV5-1 and J is TRBJ2-5; D call uncertain. The length of the CDR3 is 11 residues. V lost 6 bases and J lost 4, with 7 bases in between. Germline V gene data show CDR1 as SGHRS and CDR2 as YFSETQ. CDR3 in amino acids: CASNYGETQYF. The DNA for the CDR3 is TGCGCCAGCAATTATGGAGAGACCCAGTACTTC. Full variable domain (rest looked up from reference TRBV5-1 and TRBJ2-5): KAGVTQTPRYLIKTRGQQVTLSCSPISGHRSVSWYQQTPGQGLQFLFEYFSETQRNKGNFPGRFSGRQFSNSRSEMNVSTLELGDSALYLCASNYGETQYFGPGTRLLVL.

This chain connects TRBV7-2 to TRBJ2-6; TRBD2 matches 9 bases. The CDR3 runs 16 residues. V was pared by 4 bases and J by 4 bases, with 5 bases of the junction left unmatched. Germline V CDR1 and CDR2: SGHTA, FQGNSA. CDR3 DNA: TGTGCCAGCAGCTCCACTGGACTAGCGGGGGCCAACGTCCTGACTTTC. Amino acid sequence: CASSSTGLAGANVLTF.